A single sample is the source of the 32 T cell receptor beta chains below, sequenced in a study of immune cell composition in non-small cell lung cancer. Sequencing was performed with immunoSEQ multiplex PCR; in TCRdb, only in-frame clones are kept and a portion is missing. The top ten hold under 10% of the sample, which has fewer than 4,500 clones, 65% to 80% seen once. Sequencing was done on a sample of lung tumor tissue. The source of these receptors is a human donor with non-small cell lung cancer.

In DNA form, the CDR3 reads TGTGCCAGCAGTCGGGGGGCGACCGGGGAGCTGTTTTTT. It translates to CASSRGATGELFF. This chain links TRBV27 with TRBJ2-2, with D possibly being TRBD2 (7 bases). CDR1 and CDR2 from the germline V gene are MNHEY and SMNVEV (reference sequence). The V gene lost 5 bases and the J gene lost 5 bases, with 9 bases spanning the gap. This CDR3 region has 13 residues.

The chain combines TRBV7-3 with TRBJ2-2, with a tentative D call TRBD2 (6 bases). Germline values: CDR1 SGHTA, CDR2 FQGTGA. There are 15 residues in the CDR3. V lost 1 base to trimming and J lost 8 bases, with 14 bases between them. The CDR3 DNA is TGTGCCAGCAGCTTAAAGGGACTCAGGTCGGGGGAGCTGTTTTTT. It translates to CASSLKGLRSGELFF.

This clone was found once. This rearrangement joins TRBV29-1 to TRBJ2-1, with TRBD2 identical over 8 bases. Germline assignment: CDR1 SQVTM and CDR2 ANQGSEA. The CDR3 runs to 13 residues. J was trimmed by 3 bases and V by 6 bases; bases with no gene match: 4. In DNA form, the CDR3 reads TGCAGCGTGTCGGGGGGGCTCTACAATGAGCAGTTCTTC. Translation: CSVSGGLYNEQFF.

The chain couples TRBV7-2 to TRBJ2-1, with no clear D. Germline V gene lookup returns CDR1 SGHTA and CDR2 FQGNSA. Trimming left V 0 bases short and J 10 bases short, with 13 bases between. CDR3 length equals 14 residues. The CDR3 spells CASSLAAVVGEQFF. CDR3 nucleotides: TGTGCCAGCAGCTTAGCGGCGGTTGTAGGAGAGCAGTTCTTC.

V and J are TRBV9 and TRBJ2-3; 8 positions match TRBD2. Germline assignment: CDR1 SGDLS and CDR2 YYNGEE. The CDR3 covers 15 residues. V shed 4 bases and J 3 bases; nucleotides not matched to a gene: 7. The CDR3 DNA is TGTGCCAGCAGCAGCGGGAGTAGGGTAACAGATACGCAGTATTTT. It yields the protein CASSSGSRVTDTQYF.

In this sample, this clone turned up once. The chain uses TRBV7-3 and TRBJ2-3; 15 nucleotides align to TRBD2. With V trimmed by 5 bases and J by 5 bases, 11 bases remained unmatched. This CDR3 comprises 18 residues. Germline assignment: CDR1 SGHTA and CDR2 FQGTGA. CDR3 protein: CASSRGTSGGFKGDTQYF. The CDR3 nucleotides read TGTGCCAGCAGCCGAGGGACTAGCGGGGGGTTCAAGGGAGATACGCAGTATTTT.

In this sample, this clone turned up a few times. The gene calls are TRBV19 and TRBJ1-1; the D is unclear. V dropped 1 base and J dropped 2 bases, with 14 bases sitting between them. This CDR3 has 16 residues. Germline values: CDR1 LNHDA, CDR2 SQIVND (reference sequence). This CDR3 reads CASSIVRGAPNTEAFF. The CDR3 DNA follows: TGTGCCAGTAGTATAGTTCGGGGAGCGCCCAACACTGAAGCTTTCTTT.

The CDR3 here is CASSTPGAGGDTQYF. The CDR3 DNA reads TGTGCCAGTAGTACCCCTGGGGCGGGAGGAGATACGCAGTATTTT. The chain employs TRBV19 and TRBJ2-3; 8 bases are shared with TRBD2. The CDR3 totals 15 residues. The trim removed 4 bases at V and 5 bases at J, leaving 8 bases unmatched. CDR1 and CDR2 (germline): LNHDA, SQIVND (reference sequence).

This clone showed up just once. The J gene is TRBJ2-7, the V gene TRBV20-1, with D uncertain. Trimming stripped 3 bases from V and 6 bases from J, with 9 bases between. CDR1 DFQATT and CDR2 SNEGSKA come from the germline V gene (reference sequence). This CDR3 is 11 amino acids long. The CDR3 loop reads CSASGASEQYF. CDR3 sequence (DNA): TGCAGTGCTAGTGGAGCTAGCGAGCAGTACTTC.

This clone turned up a few times. V gene TRBV14 combines with J gene TRBJ1-6, with D perhaps TRBD1 (6 bases). The germline CDR1 and CDR2 sequences are SGHDN and FVKESK. Trimming took 5 bases from V and 7 from J, leaving 12 bases between them. The CDR3 totals 14 residues. The CDR3 nucleotides read TGTGCCAGCAGCACCTGGACAGCCAATTCACCCCTCCACTTT. Translated: CASSTWTANSPLHF.

The chain joins TRBV7-2 to TRBJ2-7, with TRBD1 identical over 12 bases. V lost 4 bases, J lost 4 bases, and 8 bases stayed unmatched. Germline V CDR1 and CDR2: SGHTA, FQGNSA. The CDR3 runs to 16 residues. CDR3 DNA: TGTGCCAGCAGCTCGCCTGGGACAGGGGGCTGGTACGAGCAGTACTTC. Its protein product is CASSSPGTGGWYEQYF.

J is TRBJ2-1 and V is TRBV6-5; D possibly corresponds to TRBD1 (6 bases). Per germline, CDR1 MNHEY and CDR2 SVGAGI. The CDR3 spans 13 residues. Trimming pared 0 bases from V and 7 bases from J, leaving 7 bases between. CDR3 residues: CASSYSGANEQFF. The CDR3 DNA is TGTGCCAGCAGTTACTCGGGGGCGAATGAGCAGTTCTTC.

The chain recombines TRBV28 with TRBJ1-5, with 12 bases lining up with TRBD1. The V gene end was trimmed by 5 bases and the J gene end by 6 bases; junction bases not matched to a gene: 8. This CDR3 has 16 amino acids. Germline lookup yields CDR1 MDHEN and CDR2 SYDVKM. CDR3 sequence reads: CASSTPGQGAGQPQHF. CDR3 bases: TGTGCCAGCAGTACTCCGGGACAGGGGGCGGGTCAGCCCCAGCATTTT.

The chain employs TRBV19 and TRBJ1-5, with 9 bases lining up with TRBD1. V trimming: 1 base; J trimming: 4 bases; junction bases outside the gene matches: 5. The CDR3 is made up of 16 amino acids. Germline V gene lookup returns CDR1 LNHDA and CDR2 SQIVND (reference sequence). CDR3 in amino acids: CASSIVAGQGNQPQHF. CDR3 nucleotide sequence: TGTGCCAGTAGTATAGTTGCGGGACAGGGTAATCAGCCCCAGCATTTT.

This clone was detected only a few times. V gene TRBV29-1 combines with J gene TRBJ1-2; D is ambiguous. Germline values: CDR1 SQVTM, CDR2 ANQGSEA. Trimming took 0 bases from V and 3 from J, leaving 17 bases between them. This CDR3 is 16 amino acids long. The CDR3 DNA follows: TGCAGCGTTGAAGATCCGGGTCGAGACGAGGACTATGGCTACACCTTC. Its protein product is CSVEDPGRDEDYGYTF.

V usage is TRBV7-2 and J usage is TRBJ2-3; D not resolved. Deletions cut 7 bases from V and 5 bases from J, with 16 bases between. The CDR3 contains 14 residues. In germline, CDR1 is SGHTA, CDR2 FQGNSA. CDR3 in DNA: TGTGCCAGCAACCTCGTAGTATGTAGAGATACGCAGTATTTT. Its translation: CASNLVVCRDTQYF.

The J gene is TRBJ2-1, the V gene TRBV7-9, with 10 bases that match TRBD2. CDR1 is SEHNR and CDR2 is FQNEAQ in the germline V gene (reference sequence). V lost 2 bases and J lost 5; bases outside the gene matches: 9. The CDR3 consists of 17 residues. The CDR3 region is CASSLLRGTSADNEQFF. The CDR3 nucleotides are TGTGCCAGCAGCTTACTCCGGGGGACTAGCGCAGACAATGAGCAGTTCTTC. Using reference TRBV7-9 and TRBJ2-1 for the parts outside the CDR3, the full variable domain is DTGVSQNPRHKITKRGQNVTFRCDPISEHNRLYWYRQTLGQGPEFLTYFQNEAQLEKSRLLSDRFSAERPKGSFSTLEIQRTEQGDSAMYLCASSLLRGTSADNEQFFGPGTRLTVL.

In nucleotides, the CDR3 is TGTGCCAGCAGTTCCCCCGGACTAGCGGGAGAAAATGAGCAGTTCTTC. Its translation is CASSSPGLAGENEQFF. V is TRBV28 and J is TRBJ2-1; 13 nucleotides line up with TRBD2. This CDR3 has 16 amino acids. CDR1 is MDHEN, CDR2 SYDVKM, per germline. J gave up 7 bases and V 4 bases, and 7 bases lay outside the gene matches.

The table lists this clone with a few counts. The chain links TRBV12-5 to TRBJ2-1, with TRBD1 as a possible D gene (6 bases). The germline V gene encodes CDR1 LGHNT and CDR2 FRNRAP. CDR3 size: 14 residues. Trimming shortened V by 7 bases and J by 4 bases, and 14 bases separated the two germline ends. CDR3 residues: CASVGGQGYNEQFF. CDR3 DNA: TGTGCTAGTGTAGGTGGGCAGGGGTACAATGAGCAGTTCTTC.

This chain uses TRBV7-2 with TRBJ2-3; 9 bases are shared with TRBD2. Germline CDR1 SGHTA, CDR2 FQGNSA. The CDR3 extends over 16 amino acids. Unmatched junction bases numbered 5, after V lost 4 bases and J lost 0 bases. CDR3 nucleotide sequence: TGTGCCAGCAGCTACTCTAGCGGGATCAGCACAGATACGCAGTATTTT. It translates to CASSYSSGISTDTQYF.

The gene calls are TRBV11-3 and TRBJ2-2, with 8 bases lining up with TRBD2. The trim removed 5 bases at V and 5 bases at J, leaving 7 bases unmatched. Germline V gives CDR1 SGHNT, CDR2 YENEEA. This CDR3 contains 15 residues. CDR3 sequence: CASSPGGPGTGELFF. CDR3 DNA: TGTGCCAGCAGCCCGGGGGGGCCTGGGACCGGGGAGCTGTTTTTT.

This clone occurred a few times. This sequence joins TRBV4-1 and TRBJ2-3; the D is unclear. This CDR3 contains 13 residues. The V end was cut by 0 bases, the J end by 6 bases, with 7 bases between. Germline V gives CDR1 MGHRA, CDR2 YSYEKL. The CDR3 reads CASSQDRSDTQYF. DNA of the CDR3: TGCGCCAGCAGCCAAGATCGTTCGGATACGCAGTATTTT.

This chain joins TRBV5-1 and TRBJ2-1; 7 bases match TRBD1. The trim removed 4 bases at V and 2 bases at J, leaving 3 bases unmatched. CDR3 size: 14 residues. Germline values: CDR1 SGHRS, CDR2 YFSETQ. The CDR3 region has the DNA TGCGCCAGCAGCGGCCAGGGGGCCTACAATGAGCAGTTCTTC. Translation gives CASSGQGAYNEQFF.

The chain recombines TRBV2 with TRBJ2-7, with 10 bases that match TRBD1. The CDR3 totals 17 residues. J was trimmed by 1 base and V by 6 bases; bases with no gene match: 12. Germline V gene data show CDR1 as SNHLY and CDR2 as FYNNEI. The CDR3 protein is CASRDNPDRGVSYEQYF. CDR3 DNA: TGTGCCAGCAGGGACAACCCGGACAGGGGGGTTTCCTACGAGCAGTACTTC.

V gene TRBV9 combines with J gene TRBJ1-4; TRBD1 is a possible D gene (6 bases). V lost 7 bases to trimming and J lost 5 bases, with 12 bases between them. Per the germline V gene, CDR1 is SGDLS and CDR2 is YYNGEE. The CDR3 consists of 13 residues. CDR3 nucleotide sequence: TGTGCCAGCTCTACAGGGAAGAATGAAAAACTGTTTTTT. It encodes CASSTGKNEKLFF. Based on the CDR3 plus reference TRBV9 and TRBJ1-4, the full variable domain is DSGVTQTPKHLITATGQRVTLRCSPRSGDLSVYWYQQSLDQGLQFLIQYYNGEERAKGNILERFSAQQFPDLHSELNLSSLELGDSALYFCASSTGKNEKLFFGSGTQLSVL.

V usage is TRBV7-3 and J usage is TRBJ1-1; TRBD1 is a possible D gene (6 bases). This CDR3 contains 15 residues. The germline CDR1 and CDR2 sequences are SGHTA and FQGTGA. V shed 2 bases and J shed 4 bases, with 14 bases lying between them. CDR3 residues: CASSLFGQGSTEAFF. DNA for the CDR3: TGTGCCAGCAGCTTATTTGGGCAGGGGAGCACTGAAGCTTTCTTT.

The rearrangement joins TRBV19 to TRBJ1-2; 9 bases line up with TRBD1. V shed 4 bases, J shed 3 bases, and the junction held 9 bases outside the gene matches. This CDR3 has 16 amino acids. Germline V lookup: CDR1 LNHDA, CDR2 SQIVND (reference sequence). CDR3 sequence reads: CASSTLGQGVYYGYTF. The CDR3, as DNA: TGTGCCAGTAGTACCTTGGGACAGGGAGTATACTATGGCTACACCTTC.

This clone was recorded once. CDR3: CASSMVQGAYNEQFF. The CDR3 coding sequence is TGTGCCAGTAGTATGGTGCAGGGGGCCTACAATGAGCAGTTCTTC. This sequence joins TRBV19 and TRBJ2-1; 7 nucleotides match TRBD1. Trimming took 3 bases from V and 2 from J; bases not matched to a gene: 4. This CDR3 region has 15 residues. CDR1 LNHDA and CDR2 SQIVND come from the germline V gene (reference sequence). The full variable domain, completed using reference TRBV19 and TRBJ2-1, is DGGITQSPKYLFRKEGQNVTLSCEQNLNHDAMYWYRQDPGQGLRLIYYSQIVNDFQKGDIAEGYSVSREKKESFPLTVTSAQKNPTAFYLCASSMVQGAYNEQFFGPGTRLTVL.

The gene calls are TRBV2 and TRBJ2-1, with TRBD1 matching 9 bases. V was pared by 7 bases and J by 8 bases, with 9 bases of the junction left unmatched. Germline V gene sequence: CDR1 SNHLY, CDR2 FYNNEI. CDR3 length: 14 residues. CDR3 region: CASKWDRVVDEQFF. The CDR3 DNA sequence: TGTGCCAGCAAGTGGGACAGGGTAGTCGATGAGCAGTTCTTC.

This clone is a singleton in its sample. The rearrangement joins TRBV27 to TRBJ2-2; D might be TRBD2 (6 bases). Per the germline V gene, CDR1 is MNHEY and CDR2 is SMNVEV (reference sequence). Deletions cut 5 bases from V and 4 bases from J, with 14 bases between. The CDR3 loop spans 15 amino acids. CDR3 in amino acids: CASSHPSVITGELFF. The CDR3 region has the DNA TGTGCCAGCAGTCACCCTAGCGTAATCACCGGGGAGCTGTTTTTT.

The V gene is TRBV7-8, the J gene TRBJ2-7; 11 positions agree with TRBD2. Germline V lookup: CDR1 SGHVS, CDR2 FQNEAQ. The CDR3 totals 16 residues. The V and J ends lost 1 base and 1 base, in that order; junction bases with no gene match: 3. The CDR3 here is CASSLGGTSGSYEQYF. DNA of the CDR3: TGTGCCAGCAGCTTAGGGGGGACTAGCGGATCCTACGAGCAGTACTTC.

The rearrangement links TRBV4-1 to TRBJ1-4; tentative D call: TRBD1 (5 bases). The CDR3 has 13 residues. Germline V CDR1 and CDR2: MGHRA, YSYEKL. Trimming took 2 bases from V and 9 from J, leaving 10 bases between them. CDR3 sequence reads: CASSQRGRQKLFF. Written as DNA, the CDR3 is TGCGCCAGCAGCCAAAGGGGTAGGCAAAAACTGTTTTTT.